Below are 24 T cell receptor beta chains sequenced from a single sample in a study of T cell responses to AZD1222 COVID-19 vaccine (dated by TCRdb to the early 2020s). This specimen's time point label, interpreted: about 28 days (+/-7) after the second vaccine dose. Libraries came from the immunoSEQ multiplex PCR assay. TCRdb took this table from immuneACCESS and kept in-frame rearrangements with V and J called. Such tables lack part of the clones; where checked against another copy, unresolved V genes explain under half of the gap, and the rest is unexplained. For this sample the table gives roughly 93,000 clones, of which over 85% were detected only once. The top ten clones comprise 5.3% of the sample. The sequences come from peripheral blood, collected 28 days after the second AZD1222 dose. These receptor sequences come from an adult who received the AZD1222 COVID-19 vaccine.

The chain carries TRBV28 and TRBJ2-7; maybe TRBD1 (6 bases). CDR3 length: 13 residues. Trimming left V 4 bases short and J 1 base short, with 8 bases between. CDR1 is MDHEN, CDR2 SYDVKM, per germline. The CDR3 here is CASSWTESYEQYF. The CDR3 bases are TGTGCCAGCAGTTGGACAGAGTCCTACGAGCAGTACTTC.

The V and J genes are TRBV7-9 and TRBJ1-5; tentative D call: TRBD1 (6 bases). The CDR3 has 18 amino acids. Germline values: CDR1 SEHNR, CDR2 FQNEAQ (reference sequence). Deletions cut 6 bases from V and 2 bases from J, with 23 bases between. CDR3 sequence: CASSPGQGGGLGNQPQHF. The DNA for the CDR3 is TGTGCCAGCAGTCCCGGGCAGGGAGGGGGACTTGGCAATCAGCCCCAGCATTTT.

This clone appeared once. The rearrangement links TRBV7-2 to TRBJ1-2; 7 nucleotides line up with TRBD1. The germline V gene has CDR1 SGHTA and CDR2 FQGNSA. This CDR3 has 13 residues. Trimming at V came to 3 bases and at J to 2 bases, leaving 0 bases not matched to a gene. The DNA for the CDR3 is TGTGCCAGCAGCTTGGGACAGAACTATGGCTACACCTTC. Amino acid sequence: CASSLGQNYGYTF.

This chain joins TRBV11-3 and TRBJ2-2; TRBD1 aligns across 7 bases. The CDR3 consists of 15 residues. With 3 bases clipped from V and 1 base from J, the junction kept 2 bases outside the gene matches. Germline CDR1 SGHNT, CDR2 YENEEA. The CDR3 loop reads CASSFGQVNTGELFF. The DNA for the CDR3 is TGTGCCAGCAGCTTTGGACAGGTGAACACCGGGGAGCTGTTTTTT.

V is TRBV23-1 and J is TRBJ1-6; D might be TRBD1 (5 bases). TRBV23-1 is placed among ORFs of uncertain function. The V gene lost 6 bases and the J gene lost 9 bases, with 12 bases spanning the gap. CDR3 length: 13 residues. The CDR3 loop is CASRKDITSPLHF. CDR3 DNA sequence: TGCGCCAGCAGAAAGGACATAACTTCACCCCTCCACTTT.

V usage is TRBV18 and J usage is TRBJ2-5, with 10 bases aligning to TRBD1. The germline gives CDR1 KGHSH, CDR2 LQKENI. This CDR3 region has 16 residues. The junction had 12 bases not matched to a gene; V was cut back by 6 bases and J by 5 bases. CDR3 loop: CASSQPGTGVLETQYF. As DNA, the CDR3 is TGTGCCAGCTCTCAACCCGGGACAGGGGTGCTGGAGACCCAGTACTTC.

The CDR3 coding sequence is TGTGCCAGCAGTTTCGCGGCAGGGAGAGGCGAAAAACTGTTTTTT. Residues: CASSFAAGRGEKLFF. This chain connects TRBV27 to TRBJ1-4; weak D call: TRBD1 (5 bases). V dropped 3 bases and J dropped 8 bases, with 16 bases sitting between them. Per germline, CDR1 MNHEY and CDR2 SMNVEV (reference sequence). This CDR3 is built from 15 residues.

The chain has TRBV28 and TRBJ2-7; TRBD1 matches 7 bases. Trimming took 3 bases from V and 2 from J; bases not matched to a gene: 13. This CDR3 comprises 17 residues. Germline V gene sequence: CDR1 MDHEN, CDR2 SYDVKM. CDR3 in DNA: TGTGCCAGCAGTTTTTGCTTCTTCCAGGGGGTAGCCTACGAGCAGTACTTC. It yields the protein CASSFCFFQGVAYEQYF.

About this clone itself: At one end the junction does not follow the germline gene, possibly because of a read error. The rearrangement links TRBV7-7 to TRBJ2-7, with 9 bases that match TRBD1. Germline-derived CDR1 and CDR2 are SSHAT and FNYEAQ (reference sequence). The CDR3 has 15 residues. CDR3 nucleotide sequence: TGTGCTAGCAGCCTCCGGACAGGGGAGGGCTACGAGCAGTACTTC. It specifies CASSLRTGEGYEQYF. Using reference TRBV7-7 and TRBJ2-7 for the parts outside the CDR3, the full variable domain is GAGVSQSPRYKVTKRGQDVTLRCDPISSHATLYWYQQALGQGPEFLTYFNYEAQPDKSGLPSDRFSAERPEGSISTLTIQRTEQRDSAMYRCASSLRTGEGYEQYFGPGTRLTVT.

V gene TRBV7-8 combines with J gene TRBJ1-5, with D possibly matching TRBD1 (6 bases). CDR1 is SGHVS and CDR2 is FQNEAQ in the germline V gene. This CDR3 comprises 16 residues. Trimming removed 5 bases at V and 0 bases at J, with 14 bases between. The CDR3 reads CASSEDRYYSNQPQHF. Here the CDR3 DNA reads TGTGCCAGCAGCGAAGACAGGTATTATAGCAATCAGCCCCAGCATTTT.

This chain links TRBV14 with TRBJ2-2; D not resolved. This CDR3 spans 14 amino acids. CDR1 is SGHDN, CDR2 FVKESK, per germline. V was pared by 0 bases and J by 2 bases, with 4 bases between. CDR3 nucleotide sequence: TGTGCCAGCAGCCAAGATTTTAACACCGGGGAGCTGTTTTTT. This codes for CASSQDFNTGELFF.

The chain employs TRBV25-1 and TRBJ1-6; the D is unclear. There are 16 residues in the CDR3. V lost 4 bases and J 10 bases, leaving 20 bases between the germline ends. Germline V gives CDR1 MGHDK, CDR2 SYGVNS. The DNA of the CDR3 is TGTGCCAGCAGTGTGGGCCTTGATACGGGTAACTCACCCCTCCACTTT. It translates to CASSVGLDTGNSPLHF. The complete variable domain, with remaining parts taken from reference TRBV25-1 and TRBJ1-6, reads EADIYQTPRYLVIGTGKKITLECSQTMGHDKMYWYQQDPGMELHLIHYSYGVNSTEKGDLSSESTVSRIRTEHFPLTLESARPSHTSQYLCASSVGLDTGNSPLHFGNGTRLTVT.

The genes are TRBV27 and TRBJ2-3; D remains unclear. The germline V and J ends were trimmed by 8 bases and 4 bases, with 10 bases remaining between them. CDR3 size: 12 residues. CDR1 is MNHEY, CDR2 SMNVEV, per germline (reference sequence). The CDR3 loop is CASLNTPDTQYF. The CDR3 nucleotides read TGTGCCAGCCTCAATACCCCAGATACGCAGTATTTT.

The chain couples TRBV5-5 to TRBJ1-1, with D unclear. Germline-derived CDR1 and CDR2 are SGHKS and YYEKEE (reference sequence). This CDR3 has 15 amino acids. Trimming pared 0 bases from V and 6 bases from J, leaving 15 bases between. The CDR3 DNA follows: TGTGCCAGCAGCTTGGCGAGGGCTTCGGGCGCTGAAGCTTTCTTT. Protein product: CASSLARASGAEAFF.

This clone appeared once. J is TRBJ2-1 and V is TRBV5-1; TRBD2 aligns across 9 bases. Germline-derived CDR1 and CDR2 are SGHRS and YFSETQ. The CDR3 runs 15 residues. Trimming cost V 0 bases and J 7 bases; bases outside gene matches: 5. This chain's CDR3 is CASSLGASGENEQFF. Written as DNA, the CDR3 is TGCGCCAGCAGCTTGGGGGCTAGCGGGGAAAATGAGCAGTTCTTC.

V usage is TRBV7-3 and J usage is TRBJ2-1; TRBD2 matches 10 bases. Germline V lookup: CDR1 SGHTA, CDR2 FQGTGA. V shed 3 bases and J 4 bases; nucleotides not matched to a gene: 3. The CDR3 extends over 15 amino acids. CDR3 coding DNA: TGTGCCAGCAGCTTGGCTAGCGGGGGTTACAATGAGCAGTTCTTC. Translating gives CASSLASGGYNEQFF.

This clone was seen once. V gene TRBV19 combines with J gene TRBJ1-2, with 10 bases identical to TRBD1. Losses at the gene ends were 5 bases for V and 7 bases for J; bases not matched to a gene: 10. There are 15 residues in the CDR3. Germline-derived CDR1 and CDR2 are LNHDA and SQIVND (reference sequence). CDR3 sequence reads: CASSVPGQGIFGYTF. CDR3 nucleotides: TGTGCCAGTAGTGTCCCGGGACAGGGGATATTTGGCTACACCTTC. Together with reference TRBV19 and TRBJ1-2, the CDR3 gives the full variable domain: DGGITQSPKYLFRKEGQNVTLSCEQNLNHDAMYWYRQDPGQGLRLIYYSQIVNDFQKGDIAEGYSVSREKKESFPLTVTSAQKNPTAFYLCASSVPGQGIFGYTFGSGTRLTVV.

This chain connects TRBV2 to TRBJ2-5; D is possibly TRBD1 (6 bases). In germline, CDR1 is SNHLY, CDR2 FYNNEI. The CDR3 consists of 15 residues. V shed 6 bases and J shed 2 bases, with 16 bases lying between them. The CDR3 reads CASSVPSTGQETQYF. In DNA form, the CDR3 reads TGTGCCAGCAGCGTCCCTTCGACAGGTCAAGAGACCCAGTACTTC. Full variable domain (remainder filled in from reference TRBV2 and TRBJ2-5): EPEVTQTPSHQVTQMGQEVILRCVPISNHLYFYWYRQILGQKVEFLVSFYNNEISEKSEIFDDQFSVERPDGSNFTLKIRSTKLEDSAMYFCASSVPSTGQETQYFGPGTRLLVL.

The chain joins TRBV12-3 or TRBV12-4 to TRBJ1-1; TRBD1 might be the D (5 bases). V lost 5 bases and J 10 bases, leaving 14 bases between the germline ends. The CDR3 runs to 12 residues. The CDR3 spells CASSPDSRVAFF. DNA of the CDR3: TGTGCCAGCAGTCCAGACAGCCGGGTAGCTTTCTTT.

The gene calls are TRBV6-1 and TRBJ2-3, with D tentatively TRBD1 (6 bases). Per germline, CDR1 MNHNS and CDR2 SASEGT. The V gene lost 0 bases and the J gene lost 1 base, with 11 bases spanning the gap. This CDR3 comprises 16 residues. Here the CDR3 DNA reads TGTGCCAGCAGTGAAGCGGTAGGGGGAGGCACAGATACGCAGTATTTT. It is translated as CASSEAVGGGTDTQYF.

The CDR3 spells CSVEIWVVFTDTQYF. The CDR3 nucleotides are TGCAGCGTTGAAATATGGGTTGTATTCACAGATACGCAGTATTTT. The rearrangement links TRBV29-1 to TRBJ2-3; D gene unclear. The CDR3 is 15 residues long. Trimming cost V 2 bases and J 2 bases, with 14 bases left between them. Germline CDR1 SQVTM, CDR2 ANQGSEA.

The chain has TRBV5-6 and TRBJ1-5; 8 nucleotides align to TRBD1. Germline values: CDR1 SGHDT, CDR2 YYEEEE. With 2 bases clipped from V and 5 bases from J, the junction kept 3 bases outside the gene matches. The CDR3 is 14 amino acids. The CDR3 loop reads CASSFGTGHQPQHF. The CDR3 DNA is TGTGCCAGCAGCTTCGGGACAGGACATCAGCCCCAGCATTTT.

J is TRBJ1-3 and V is TRBV3-1 (or the pseudogene TRBV3-2); D not certain. Looked up from germline, CDR1 is LGHDT and CDR2 is YNNKEL (reference sequence). V was clipped by 0 bases and J by 5 bases, with 14 bases between them. The CDR3 runs to 16 residues. CDR3 sequence (DNA): TGTGCCAGCAGCCAAGAGTCGGACTGGTCGAGAAACACCATATATTTT. It translates to CASSQESDWSRNTIYF.

This clone was seen a handful of times. The V and J genes are TRBV6-2 or TRBV6-3 and TRBJ2-7, with D unresolved. The germline gives CDR1 MNHEY, CDR2 SVGEGT. Trimming removed 6 bases at V and 2 bases at J, with 5 bases between. CDR3 length: 11 residues. The CDR3 DNA reads as TGTGCCAGCAGCTATGCCTACGAGCAGTACTTC. This sequence encodes CASSYAYEQYF.